This passage covers 27 T cell receptor beta chains from one sample sequenced in a study of graft-versus-host responses after intestinal transplantation. The repertoire was sequenced with immunoSEQ multiplex PCR; TCRdb's copy has only in-frame clones and lacks some. Among fewer than 120,000 clones listed, around 93% were seen once. These receptors have no identified antigens. Sequencing used unstimulated CD8+ T cells sorted from spleen or lymph node cells, obtained before intestinal transplant. Receptors were obtained from a human donor who received an intestinal transplant.

The chain has TRBV2 and TRBJ2-2; 14 positions match TRBD2. Germline V gene sequence: CDR1 SNHLY, CDR2 FYNNEI. Trimming removed 4 bases from V and 5 bases from J; junction bases left unmatched: 3. This CDR3 has 16 amino acids. DNA for the CDR3: TGTGCCAGCAGTGGGGGACTAGCGGGAGAAACCGGGGAGCTGTTTTTT. Translated, it gives CASSGGLAGETGELFF.

This chain connects TRBV7-8 to TRBJ2-1; 7 bases are a match to TRBD2. With V trimmed by 3 bases and J by 5 bases, 25 bases remained unmatched. The CDR3 is 21 amino acids. Germline lookup yields CDR1 SGHVS and CDR2 FQNEAQ. CDR3 sequence reads: CASSFAWPGPIQASGHNEQFF. The CDR3 nucleotides read TGTGCCAGCAGCTTTGCCTGGCCGGGACCGATTCAGGCTAGCGGCCACAATGAGCAGTTCTTC.

The chain carries TRBV7-6 and TRBJ2-7; 12 nucleotides agree with TRBD2. The CDR3 is 15 residues long. V lost 6 bases, J lost 3 bases, and 6 bases stayed unmatched. Germline CDR1 and CDR2: SGHVS and FNYEAQ. CDR3 coding DNA: TGTGCCAGCAGTCACCTAGCGGGAGGGATCTACGAGCAGTACTTC. As protein: CASSHLAGGIYEQYF. Combining the CDR3 with reference TRBV7-6 and TRBJ2-7 gives the whole variable domain GAGVSQSPRYKVTKRGQDVALRCDPISGHVSLYWYRQALGQGPEFLTYFNYEAQQDKSGLPNDRFSAERPEGSISTLTIQRTEQRDSAMYRCASSHLAGGIYEQYFGPGTRLTVT.

The CDR3 loop is CASSLSTDWTEAFF. The CDR3 DNA is TGTGCCAGCAGTTTATCAACTGACTGGACTGAAGCTTTCTTT. The chain couples TRBV27 to TRBJ1-1, with no clear D. V was clipped by 0 bases and J by 5 bases, with 10 bases between them. Germline V lookup: CDR1 MNHEY, CDR2 SMNVEV (reference sequence). This CDR3 region has 14 residues.

V is TRBV9 and J is TRBJ2-7; 8 positions agree with TRBD1. CDR3 length: 15 amino acids. The V gene end was trimmed by 2 bases and the J gene end by 12 bases; junction bases not matched to a gene: 16. Germline-derived CDR1 and CDR2 are SGDLS and YYNGEE. DNA for the CDR3: TGTGCCAGCAGCGTTTCCGGGACAGGCCCACTTGAGGTGTACTTC. Translation gives CASSVSGTGPLEVYF.

The chain employs TRBV11-2 and TRBJ2-7; D remains unclear. The germline V and J ends were trimmed by 5 bases and 3 bases, with 8 bases remaining between them. From germline, CDR1 is SGHAT and CDR2 FQNNGV. There are 12 residues in the CDR3. CDR3 amino acids: CASSAPFYEQYF. Here the CDR3 DNA reads TGTGCCAGCAGCGCCCCATTCTACGAGCAGTACTTC.

Here the CDR3 reads CASSTLPVGGANYGYTF. The CDR3 DNA follows: TGTGCCAGCAGTACACTCCCCGTGGGTGGGGCTAACTATGGCTACACCTTC. This chain connects TRBV27 to TRBJ1-2; D remains ambiguous. V shed 5 bases and J shed 0 bases, with 19 bases lying between them. Germline CDR1 MNHEY, CDR2 SMNVEV (reference sequence). The CDR3 spans 17 residues.

The chain is built from TRBV18 and TRBJ1-2, with D possibly matching TRBD1 (5 bases). V lost 0 bases, J lost 4 bases, and 9 bases lay in between. Germline CDR1 and CDR2: KGHSH and LQKENI. The CDR3 has 14 residues. The CDR3 loop reads CASSPPSQVYGYTF. Written as DNA, the CDR3 is TGTGCCAGCTCACCACCGTCACAGGTCTATGGCTACACCTTC.

The chain links TRBV9 to TRBJ1-5, with TRBD1 as a possible D gene (5 bases). The germline V gene has CDR1 SGDLS and CDR2 YYNGEE. V gave up 7 bases and J gave up 3 bases, with 8 bases separating them. CDR3 size: 12 residues. The CDR3: CASGAHNQPQHF. The CDR3, as DNA: TGTGCCAGCGGGGCTCACAATCAGCCCCAGCATTTT.

J is TRBJ2-5 and V is TRBV6-1; 8 bases map to TRBD1. The trim removed 3 bases at V and 4 bases at J, leaving 10 bases unmatched. This CDR3 has 16 residues. Germline CDR1 reads MNHNS; CDR2 reads SASEGT. This CDR3 is CASSDIFGQGRETQYF. CDR3 DNA: TGTGCCAGCAGTGACATATTCGGACAGGGTCGAGAGACCCAGTACTTC.

This clone was counted a few times. The junction departs from germline at one end; a sequencing error may be responsible. This rearrangement joins TRBV7-6 to TRBJ2-7; 7 positions agree with TRBD2. There are 12 residues in the CDR3. Germline values: CDR1 SGHVS, CDR2 FNYEAQ. The CDR3 DNA sequence: TGTGCCAGCAGTACCGGACTAGGGGTTGAGGACTTC. It yields the protein CASSTGLGVEDF.

In the case of this clone: The sample carries other DNA sequences with the same CDR3. The chain combines TRBV4-1 with TRBJ2-1; no firm D call. The CDR3 runs to 15 residues. Deletions cut 3 bases from V and 2 bases from J, with 11 bases between. CDR1 and CDR2 (germline): MGHRA, YSYEKL. CDR3 residues: CASSQPIGAYNEQFF. CDR3 nucleotide sequence: TGCGCCAGCAGCCAGCCGATTGGCGCCTACAATGAGCAGTTCTTC.

V gene TRBV28 combines with J gene TRBJ2-7; no reliable D call. Germline lookup yields CDR1 MDHEN and CDR2 SYDVKM. The V end lost 9 bases, the J end lost 6 bases, and 24 bases lay between the germline ends. The CDR3 extends over 15 amino acids. The CDR3 DNA follows: TGTGCCAGTAAAAACCCCGGGTTCTCCTGGTTCGAGCAGTACTTC. Encoded protein: CASKNPGFSWFEQYF.

This clone was counted once. The rearrangement uses TRBV27 and TRBJ2-7; no clear D. The CDR3 is 13 amino acids. The germline gives CDR1 MNHEY, CDR2 SMNVEV (reference sequence). Trimming removed 2 bases at V and 1 base at J, with 6 bases between. The CDR3 region has the DNA TGTGCCAGCAGTTTACAGGAATCCTACGAGCAGTACTTC. It specifies CASSLQESYEQYF.

The chain couples TRBV7-9 to TRBJ2-7, with 12 bases aligning to TRBD1. J gave up 4 bases and V 5 bases, and 18 bases lay outside the gene matches. The V gene's germline CDR1 is SEHNR and CDR2 FQNEAQ (reference sequence). The CDR3 extends over 19 amino acids. This CDR3 reads CASSQMEPGQGASLYEQYF. CDR3 sequence (DNA): TGTGCCAGCAGCCAAATGGAACCGGGACAGGGGGCCTCTTTATACGAGCAGTACTTC.

This clone turned up a few times. The genes are TRBV7-6 and TRBJ2-1; D is unresolved. The CDR3 totals 12 residues. Germline CDR1 SGHVS, CDR2 FNYEAQ. Trimming stripped 3 bases from V and 5 bases from J, with 5 bases between. This CDR3 is CASSFMDNEQFF. The CDR3 nucleotides read TGTGCCAGCAGCTTTATGGACAATGAGCAGTTCTTC.

V is TRBV19 and J is TRBJ2-1; the match to TRBD2 covers 7 bases. Trimming at V came to 5 bases and at J to 2 bases, leaving 6 bases not matched to a gene. The CDR3 runs 15 residues. The V gene's germline CDR1 is LNHDA and CDR2 SQIVND (reference sequence). The DNA for the CDR3 is TGTGCCAGTAGTCCGGGGGGAGTCACCTACAATGAGCAGTTCTTC. Translation: CASSPGGVTYNEQFF.

The rearrangement links TRBV6-5 to TRBJ2-2, with a weak D call TRBD2 (6 bases). The CDR3 covers 15 residues. CDR1 and CDR2 from the germline V gene are MNHEY and SVGAGI. V lost 8 bases, J lost 1 base, and 14 bases lay in between. The CDR3 loop is CASGGISGNTGELFF. Here the CDR3 DNA reads TGTGCCAGCGGAGGGATCTCGGGGAACACCGGGGAGCTGTTTTTT.

This clone was observed a single time. This chain joins TRBV7-2 and TRBJ2-7, with D maybe TRBD1 (6 bases). The V end lost 5 bases, the J end lost 2 bases, and 13 bases lay between the germline ends. The CDR3 length is 14 residues. CDR1 and CDR2 (germline): SGHTA, FQGNSA. The CDR3 sequence: CASSQGTGTYEQYF. In nucleotides, the CDR3 is TGTGCCAGCAGCCAGGGGACGGGAACCTACGAGCAGTACTTC.

Concerning this clone itself: At the DNA level, this CDR3 is encoded by other sequences in the same sample as well. The rearrangement uses TRBV5-6 and TRBJ2-2, with 10 bases aligning to TRBD1. The germline V gene has CDR1 SGHDT and CDR2 YYEEEE. Trimming took 2 bases from V and 5 from J; bases not matched to a gene: 3. This CDR3 region has 15 residues. CDR3 coding DNA: TGTGCCAGCAGCTTCGGGACAGGGGTAACCGGGGAGCTGTTTTTT. As protein: CASSFGTGVTGELFF.

This chain links TRBV29-1 with TRBJ1-1, with D maybe TRBD1 (6 bases). The CDR3 runs to 17 residues. Germline lookup yields CDR1 SQVTM and CDR2 ANQGSEA. Trimming removed 2 bases from V and 5 bases from J, with 24 bases in between. The CDR3 loop is CSVESYRVVGVRTEAFF. The CDR3 region has the DNA TGCAGCGTTGAATCTTACAGGGTTGTGGGGGTCCGGACTGAAGCTTTCTTT.

V and J are TRBV4-1 and TRBJ2-7; 7 bases line up with TRBD1. Germline CDR1 MGHRA, CDR2 YSYEKL. The CDR3 runs 14 residues. The V gene end was trimmed by 1 base and the J gene end by 1 base; junction bases not matched to a gene: 1. The CDR3 DNA reads as TGCGCCAGCAGCCAAGGGGACAGATCCTACGAGCAGTACTTC. This gives the protein CASSQGDRSYEQYF.

The rearrangement joins TRBV28 to TRBJ1-4; D call uncertain. The CDR3 sequence is 13 residues long. Germline assignment: CDR1 MDHEN and CDR2 SYDVKM. V was cut by 5 bases and J by 6 bases, with 10 bases left in between. As DNA, the CDR3 is TGTGCCAGCAGTGATTGGTGGGATGAAAAACTGTTTTTT. Translated, it gives CASSDWWDEKLFF. The variable domain in full, with the rest retrieved from reference TRBV28 and TRBJ1-4, is DVKVTQSSRYLVKRTGEKVFLECVQDMDHENMFWYRQDPGLGLRLIYFSYDVKMKEKGDIPEGYSVSREKKERFSLILESASTNQTSMYLCASSDWWDEKLFFGSGTQLSVL.

This rearrangement joins TRBV15 to TRBJ2-7; perhaps TRBD2 as D (6 bases). CDR3 length: 16 residues. Trimming removed 0 bases from V and 5 bases from J, with 17 bases in between. Per germline, CDR1 LNHNV and CDR2 YYDKDF (reference sequence). This CDR3 is CATSRELGGLRNEQYF. CDR3 DNA: TGTGCCACCAGCAGAGAGCTTGGGGGGTTGAGAAACGAGCAGTACTTC.

DNA of the CDR3: TGTGCTAGCGGCCGCTTTGGTACAACTAATGAAAAACTGTTTTTT. Translation: CASGRFGTTNEKLFF. V usage is TRBV7-7 and J usage is TRBJ1-4; D remains ambiguous. This CDR3 comprises 15 residues. Looked up from germline, CDR1 is SSHAT and CDR2 is FNYEAQ (reference sequence).

The rearrangement joins TRBV7-8 to TRBJ1-1, with D tentatively TRBD1 (5 bases). Between the trimmed V and J ends, which lost 5 bases and 1 base, there was a span of 17 bases. CDR3 length equals 16 residues. Germline CDR1 is SGHVS and CDR2 is FQNEAQ. CDR3 residues: CASSVKAAGRNTEAFF. As DNA, the CDR3 is TGTGCCAGCAGCGTAAAGGCGGCAGGGCGGAACACTGAAGCTTTCTTT.

The chain has TRBV2 and TRBJ2-7; D unresolved. CDR1 and CDR2 (germline): SNHLY, FYNNEI. The CDR3 spans 13 residues. Trimming took off 6 bases at V and 5 bases at J, with 14 bases between the two ends. CDR3 coding DNA: TGTGCCAGCAGGCCTGCAGAACGCCACGAGCAGTACTTC. Residues: CASRPAERHEQYF. Combining the CDR3 with reference TRBV2 and TRBJ2-7 gives the whole variable domain EPEVTQTPSHQVTQMGQEVILRCVPISNHLYFYWYRQILGQKVEFLVSFYNNEISEKSEIFDDQFSVERPDGSNFTLKIRSTKLEDSAMYFCASRPAERHEQYFGPGTRLTVT.